The clone carrying this T cell receptor (beta chain) was seen only a few times. The target antigen is unknown. The study sequenced cultured CD4+ T cell DNA using the Oncomine TCR Beta short-read assay. Using its own MiXCR run on the PCR reads, TCRdb lists one record per CDR3 protein. The table lists under 10,000 distinct CDR3 sequences, around a fifth of them singletons. Stated treatment: roughly ten-day PBMC culture with coronavirus spike peptide pools or control peptides (ViraFEST assay). The sample comes from a study of vaccination and CD4 T cells after COVID-19. Study in general: Each enrolled participant received a two-dose regimen of either BNT162b2 or mRNA-1273 vaccine.

CDR3 length equals 15 residues. Trimming removed 1 base at V and 2 bases at J, with 11 bases between. Germline loops: CDR1 LGHNA, CDR2 YNFKEQ. Sequenced here: CD4+ T cells from blood, cultured in vitro, sampled after SARS-CoV-2 vaccination. The sequence derives from a human donor who had recovered from COVID-19. V and J are TRBV4-2 and TRBJ1-2; maybe TRBD1 (5 bases). CDR3 sequence reads: CASSQAGTENYGYTF. In DNA, the CDR3 is TGTGCCAGCAGCCAAGCTGGGACGGAGAACTATGGCTACACCTTC.